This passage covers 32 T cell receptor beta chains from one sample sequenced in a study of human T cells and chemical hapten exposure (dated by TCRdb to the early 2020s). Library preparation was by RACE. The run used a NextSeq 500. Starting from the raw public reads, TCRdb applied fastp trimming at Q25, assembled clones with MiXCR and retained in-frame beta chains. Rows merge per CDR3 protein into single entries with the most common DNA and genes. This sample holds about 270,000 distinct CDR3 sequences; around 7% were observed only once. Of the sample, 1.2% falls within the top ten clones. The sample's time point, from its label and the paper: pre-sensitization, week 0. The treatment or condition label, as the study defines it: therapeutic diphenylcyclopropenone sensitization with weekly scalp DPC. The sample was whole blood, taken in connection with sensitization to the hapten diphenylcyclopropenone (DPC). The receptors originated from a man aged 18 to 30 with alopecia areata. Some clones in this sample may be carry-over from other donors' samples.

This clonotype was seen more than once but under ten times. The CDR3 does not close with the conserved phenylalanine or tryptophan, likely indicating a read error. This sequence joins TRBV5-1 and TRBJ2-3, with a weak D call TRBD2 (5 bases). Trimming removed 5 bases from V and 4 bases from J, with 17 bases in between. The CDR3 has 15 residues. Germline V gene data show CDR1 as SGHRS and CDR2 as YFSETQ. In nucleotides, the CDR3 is TGCGCCAGCAGGCGGGCCTCCCTTTTGCCAGATACGCAGTATTCT. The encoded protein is CASRRASLLPDTQYS.

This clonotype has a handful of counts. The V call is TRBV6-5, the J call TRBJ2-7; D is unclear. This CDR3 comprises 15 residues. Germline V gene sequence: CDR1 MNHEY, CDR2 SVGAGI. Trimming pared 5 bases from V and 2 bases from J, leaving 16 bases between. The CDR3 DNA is TGTGCCAGCAGTACCCCATTTGGGTTGACCTACGAGCAGTACTTC. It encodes CASSTPFGLTYEQYF.

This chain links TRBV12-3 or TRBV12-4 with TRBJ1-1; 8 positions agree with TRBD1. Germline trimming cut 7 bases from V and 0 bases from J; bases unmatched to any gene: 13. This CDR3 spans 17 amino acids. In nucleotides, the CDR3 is TGTGCCAGCAACCCTGGACAGGGCACCCTCATGAACACTGAAGCTTTCTTT. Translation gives CASNPGQGTLMNTEAFF.

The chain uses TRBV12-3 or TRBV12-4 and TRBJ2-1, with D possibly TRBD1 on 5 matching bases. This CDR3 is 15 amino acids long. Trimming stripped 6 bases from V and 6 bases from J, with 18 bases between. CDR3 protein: CASSRPRQQGNEQFF. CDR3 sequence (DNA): TGTGCCAGCAGCCGCCCCCGACAGCAAGGCAATGAGCAGTTCTTC.

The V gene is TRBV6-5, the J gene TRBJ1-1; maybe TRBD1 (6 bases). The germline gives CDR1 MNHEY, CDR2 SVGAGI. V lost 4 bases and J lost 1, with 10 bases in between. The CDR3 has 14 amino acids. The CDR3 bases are TGTGCCAGCAGTTCGACAGGCACGAACACTGAAGCTTTCTTT. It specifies CASSSTGTNTEAFF.

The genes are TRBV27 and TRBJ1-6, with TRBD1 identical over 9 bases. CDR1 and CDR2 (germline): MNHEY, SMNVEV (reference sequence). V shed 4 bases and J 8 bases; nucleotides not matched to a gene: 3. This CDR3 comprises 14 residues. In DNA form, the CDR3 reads TGTGCCAGCAGTTGGGACAGGGTTTATTCACCCCTCCACTTT. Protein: CASSWDRVYSPLHF.

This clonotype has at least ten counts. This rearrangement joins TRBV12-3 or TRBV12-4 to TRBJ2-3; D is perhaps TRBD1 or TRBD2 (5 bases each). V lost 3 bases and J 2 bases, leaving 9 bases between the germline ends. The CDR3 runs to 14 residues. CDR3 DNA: TGTGCCAGCAGTTTTCGGGGCGTCACAGATACGCAGTATTTT. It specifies CASSFRGVTDTQYF.

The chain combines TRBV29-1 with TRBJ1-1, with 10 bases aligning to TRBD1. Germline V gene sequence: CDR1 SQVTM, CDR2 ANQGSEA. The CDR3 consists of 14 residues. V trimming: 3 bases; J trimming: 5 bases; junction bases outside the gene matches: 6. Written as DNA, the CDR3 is TGCAGCGTTGATGGAGGGACAGGGGAGACTGAAGCTTTCTTT. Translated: CSVDGGTGETEAFF.

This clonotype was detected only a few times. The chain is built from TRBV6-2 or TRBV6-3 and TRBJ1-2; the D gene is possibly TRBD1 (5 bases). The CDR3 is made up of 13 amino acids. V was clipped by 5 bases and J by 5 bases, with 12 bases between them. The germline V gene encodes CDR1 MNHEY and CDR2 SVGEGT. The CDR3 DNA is TGTGCCAGCAGTCGAGACAGAGAATATGGCTACACCTTC. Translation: CASSRDREYGYTF.

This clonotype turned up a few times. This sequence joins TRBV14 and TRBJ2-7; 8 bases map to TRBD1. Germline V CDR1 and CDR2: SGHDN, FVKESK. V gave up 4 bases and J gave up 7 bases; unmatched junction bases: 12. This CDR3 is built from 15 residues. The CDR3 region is CASSPRQGNLREQYV. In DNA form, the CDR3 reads TGTGCCAGCAGCCCCCGACAGGGGAATCTAAGGGAGCAGTACGTC.

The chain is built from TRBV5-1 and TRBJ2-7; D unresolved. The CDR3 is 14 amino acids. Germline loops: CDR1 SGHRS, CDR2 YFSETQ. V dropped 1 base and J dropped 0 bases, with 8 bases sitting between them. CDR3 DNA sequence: TGCGCCAGCAGCTTGAACGCAGACTCCTACGAGCAGTACGTC. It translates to CASSLNADSYEQYV.

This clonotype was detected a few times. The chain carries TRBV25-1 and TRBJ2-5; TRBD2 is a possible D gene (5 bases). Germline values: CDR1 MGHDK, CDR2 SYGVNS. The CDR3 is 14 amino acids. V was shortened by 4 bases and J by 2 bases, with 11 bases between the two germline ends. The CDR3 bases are TGTGCCAGCAGTGCAATGGGAGATCAAGAGACCCAGTACTTC. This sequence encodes CASSAMGDQETQYF.

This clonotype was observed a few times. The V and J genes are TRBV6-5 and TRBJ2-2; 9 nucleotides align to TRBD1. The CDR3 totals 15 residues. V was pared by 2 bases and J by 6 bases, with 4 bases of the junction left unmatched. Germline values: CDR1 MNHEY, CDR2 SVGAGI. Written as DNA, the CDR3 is TGTGCCAGCAGTTACGGGACAGGGACCCCCGGGGAGCTGTTTTTT. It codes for CASSYGTGTPGELFF.

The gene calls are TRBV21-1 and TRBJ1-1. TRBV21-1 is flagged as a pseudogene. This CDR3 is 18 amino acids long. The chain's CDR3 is CASSNREMNPGRGTEAFF. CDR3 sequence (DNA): TGTGCCAGCAGCAACCGAGAAATGAACCCAGGGAGGGGGACTGAAGCTTTCTTT.

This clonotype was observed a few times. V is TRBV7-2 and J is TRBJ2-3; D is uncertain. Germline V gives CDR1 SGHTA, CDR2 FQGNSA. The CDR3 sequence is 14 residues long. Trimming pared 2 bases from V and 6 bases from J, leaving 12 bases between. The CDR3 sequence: CASSLRFERDTQYF. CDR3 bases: TGTGCCAGCAGCTTAAGGTTTGAGAGGGATACGCAGTATTTT.

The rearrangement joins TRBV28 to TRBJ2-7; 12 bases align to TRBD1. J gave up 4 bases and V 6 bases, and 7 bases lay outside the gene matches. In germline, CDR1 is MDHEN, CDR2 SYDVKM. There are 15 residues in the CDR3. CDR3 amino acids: CASSHGTGGLYEQYF. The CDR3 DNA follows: TGTGCCAGCAGCCATGGGACAGGGGGCTTGTACGAGCAGTACTTC.

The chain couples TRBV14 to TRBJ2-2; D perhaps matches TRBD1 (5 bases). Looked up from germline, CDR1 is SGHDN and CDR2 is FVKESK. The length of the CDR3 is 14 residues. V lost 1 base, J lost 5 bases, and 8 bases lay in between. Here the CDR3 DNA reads TGTGCCAGCAGCCAAGTCAGACAGACCGGGGAGCTGTTTTTT. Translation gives CASSQVRQTGELFF.

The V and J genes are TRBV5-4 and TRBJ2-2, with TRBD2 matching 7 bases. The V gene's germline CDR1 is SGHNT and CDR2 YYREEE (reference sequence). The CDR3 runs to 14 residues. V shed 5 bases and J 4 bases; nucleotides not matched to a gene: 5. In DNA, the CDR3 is TGTGCCAGCAGTCTGGGAGGGAGCACCGGGGAGCTGTTTTTT. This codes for CASSLGGSTGELFF. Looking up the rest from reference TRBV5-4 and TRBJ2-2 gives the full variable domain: ETGVTQSPTHLIKTRGQQVTLRCSSQSGHNTVSWYQQALGQGPQFIFQYYREEENGRGNFPPRFSGLQFPNYSSELNVNALELDDSALYLCASSLGGSTGELFFGEGSRLTVL.

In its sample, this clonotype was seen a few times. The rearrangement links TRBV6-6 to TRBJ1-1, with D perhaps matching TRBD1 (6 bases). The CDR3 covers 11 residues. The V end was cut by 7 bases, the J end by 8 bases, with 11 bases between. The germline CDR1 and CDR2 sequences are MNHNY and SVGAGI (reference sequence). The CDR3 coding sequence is TGTGCCAGCAACCTACAGGGAGAAGCTTTCTTT. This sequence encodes CASNLQGEAFF.

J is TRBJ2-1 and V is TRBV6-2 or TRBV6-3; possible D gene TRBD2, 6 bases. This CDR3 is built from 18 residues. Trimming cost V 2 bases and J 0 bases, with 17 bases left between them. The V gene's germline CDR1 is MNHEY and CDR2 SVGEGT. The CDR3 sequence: CASSYRAGKESSYNEQFF. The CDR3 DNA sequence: TGTGCCAGCAGTTACAGGGCGGGAAAGGAGAGCTCCTACAATGAGCAGTTCTTC.

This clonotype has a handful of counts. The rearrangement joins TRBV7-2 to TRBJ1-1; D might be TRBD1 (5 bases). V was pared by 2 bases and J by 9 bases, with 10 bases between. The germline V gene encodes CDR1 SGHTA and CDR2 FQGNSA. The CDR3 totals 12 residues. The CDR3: CASSLYRTKAFF. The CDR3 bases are TGTGCCAGCAGCTTATACAGGACAAAAGCTTTCTTT.

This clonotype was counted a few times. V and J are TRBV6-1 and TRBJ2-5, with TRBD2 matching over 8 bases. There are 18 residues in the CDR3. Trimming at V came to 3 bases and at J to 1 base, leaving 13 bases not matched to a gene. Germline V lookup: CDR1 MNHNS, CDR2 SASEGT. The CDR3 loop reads CASSDIGRSSGLQETQYF. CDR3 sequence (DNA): TGTGCCAGCAGTGATATCGGCCGCTCTAGCGGGCTCCAAGAGACCCAGTACTTC.

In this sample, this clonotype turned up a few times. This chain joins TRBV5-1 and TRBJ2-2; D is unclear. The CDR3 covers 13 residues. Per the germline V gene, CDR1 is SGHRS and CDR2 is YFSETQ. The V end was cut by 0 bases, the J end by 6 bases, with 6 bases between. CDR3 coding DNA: TGCGCCAGCAGCTTGGACCCAGCCGGGGAGCTGTTTTTT. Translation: CASSLDPAGELFF.

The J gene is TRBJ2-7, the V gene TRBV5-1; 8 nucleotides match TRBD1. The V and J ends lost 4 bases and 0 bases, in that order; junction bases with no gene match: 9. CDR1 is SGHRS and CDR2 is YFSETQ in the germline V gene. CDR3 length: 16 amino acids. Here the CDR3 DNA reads TGCGCCAGCAGCCCAACCGGGACAGGCCTCTCCTACGAGCAGTACTTC. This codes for CASSPTGTGLSYEQYF.

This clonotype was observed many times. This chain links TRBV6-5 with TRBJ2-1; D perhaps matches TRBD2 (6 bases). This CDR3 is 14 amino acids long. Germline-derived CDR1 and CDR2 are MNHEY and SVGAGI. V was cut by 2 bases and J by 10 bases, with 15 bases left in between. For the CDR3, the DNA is TGTGCCAGCAGTTACCGGGAGACGGTCTTCGAGCAGTTCTTC. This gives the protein CASSYRETVFEQFF.

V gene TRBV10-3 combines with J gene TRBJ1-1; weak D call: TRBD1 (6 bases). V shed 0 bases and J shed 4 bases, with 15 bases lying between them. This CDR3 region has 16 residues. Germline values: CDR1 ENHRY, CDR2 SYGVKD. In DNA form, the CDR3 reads TGTGCCATCAGTGAGTCGGGGGCAGGGACGACCACTGAAGCTTTCTTT. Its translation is CAISESGAGTTTEAFF.

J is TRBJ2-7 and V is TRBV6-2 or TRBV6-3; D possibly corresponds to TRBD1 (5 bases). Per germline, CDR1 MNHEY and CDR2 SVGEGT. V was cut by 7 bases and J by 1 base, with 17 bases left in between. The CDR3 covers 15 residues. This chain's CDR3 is CASNLRAGPSYEQYV. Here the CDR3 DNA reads TGTGCCAGCAACCTCCGGGCAGGGCCTTCCTACGAGCAGTACGTC.

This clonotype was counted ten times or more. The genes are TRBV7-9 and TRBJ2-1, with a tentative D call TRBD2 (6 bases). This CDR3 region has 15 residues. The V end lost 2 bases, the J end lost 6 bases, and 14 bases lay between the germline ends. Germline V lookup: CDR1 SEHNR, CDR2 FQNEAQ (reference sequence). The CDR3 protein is CASSLRRLVINEQFF. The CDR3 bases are TGTGCCAGCAGCTTACGTCGACTAGTAATCAATGAGCAGTTCTTC.

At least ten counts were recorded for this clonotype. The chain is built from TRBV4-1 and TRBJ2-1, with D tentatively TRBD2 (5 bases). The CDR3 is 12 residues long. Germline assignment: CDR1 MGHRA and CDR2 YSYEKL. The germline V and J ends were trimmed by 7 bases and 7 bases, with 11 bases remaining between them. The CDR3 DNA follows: TGCGCCAGCAAAGGAGGTATGAATGAGCAGTTCTTC. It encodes CASKGGMNEQFF.

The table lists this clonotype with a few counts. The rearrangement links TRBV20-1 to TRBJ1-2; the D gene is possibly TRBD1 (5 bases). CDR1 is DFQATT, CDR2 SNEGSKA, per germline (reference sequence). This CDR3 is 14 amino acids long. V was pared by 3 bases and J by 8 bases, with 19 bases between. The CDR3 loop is CSASRRSRENGYTF. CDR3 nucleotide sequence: TGCAGTGCTAGTAGGAGATCCAGGGAGAACGGCTACACCTTC.

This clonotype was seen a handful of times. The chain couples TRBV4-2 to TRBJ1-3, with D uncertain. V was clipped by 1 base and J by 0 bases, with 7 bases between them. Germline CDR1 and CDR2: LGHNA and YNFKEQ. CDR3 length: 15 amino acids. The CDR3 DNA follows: TGTGCCAGCAGCCAAGCGGCTGTCTCTGGAAACACCATATATTTT. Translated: CASSQAAVSGNTIYF.

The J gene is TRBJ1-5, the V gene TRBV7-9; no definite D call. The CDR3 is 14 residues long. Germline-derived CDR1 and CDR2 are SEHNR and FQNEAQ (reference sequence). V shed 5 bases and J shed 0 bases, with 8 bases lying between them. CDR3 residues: CASSPELSNQPQHF. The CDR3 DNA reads TGTGCCAGCAGCCCTGAACTTAGCAATCAGCCCCAGCATTTT.